This T cell receptor beta chain was sequenced during a study of OX40 agonist ivuxolimab in advanced cancers. Turning to the study itself: From about 23 to 85 years was the age range, with a mean of approximately 58 years, and 65% to 90% were male. Antecedent anti-PD-1, anti-PD-L1 or anti-CTLA-4 therapy was permissible, with 30% to 50% having received some. Study-wide results and limits: In general, CD8+ T cells held more expanded clones than CD4+ did, on average.

Of note for this clone: What it binds is not known.

On cycle 4 day 1 and cycle 7 day 1, as well as at baseline, blood was sampled. The ends lost 4 bases at V and 3 bases at J; junction bases unmatched: 5. This CDR3 spans 16 amino acids. CDR1 is MGHRA and CDR2 is YSYEKL in the germline V gene. Libraries were prepared by immunoSEQ multiplex PCR; TCRdb keeps only in-frame clonotypes and omits some of them. The profile covers about 100,000 clones, with less than 85% appearing a single time and around 5.5% taken by the ten largest. The V and J genes are TRBV4-1 and TRBJ2-2; 10 bases map to TRBD2. This clonotype was obtained from an adult with an advanced solid tumor such as melanoma, head and neck, liver or kidney cancer. The source was CD4+ or CD8+ T cells sorted from blood, collected in a trial of the OX40 agonist ivuxolimab. DNA for the CDR3: TGCGCCAGCAGCCCGCTAGCGGGGGTCTACACCGGGGAGCTGTTTTTT. Residues: CASSPLAGVYTGELFF.